This TCR beta chain appears in the sequencing data of a study of cytomegalovirus exposure and HLA in healthy donors. The study, taken as a whole, reports: Investigators reported 150 to 200 TCR beta chains as tied to cytomegalovirus. Cytomegalovirus status was reportedly diagnosed by the classifier with high specificity and sensitivity.

Produced via immunoSEQ multiplex PCR; TCRdb's table is partial and in-frame only. Seen here are 200,000 to 300,000 clones, about 90% observed once, and the top ten hold around 3.1%. The CDR3 runs 14 residues. V dropped 3 bases and J dropped 4; count of bases not matched to a gene: 4. Per the germline V gene, CDR1 is KGHSH and CDR2 is LQKENI. Details on this clone: Its antigen is not known. Other DNA variants within this sample encode the same CDR3.

The genes are TRBV18 and TRBJ2-5, with TRBD1 identical over 8 bases. This TCR was recovered from a woman in her thirties in good health and CMV-seronegative. Sequencing used PBMCs. For the CDR3, the DNA is TGTGCCAGCTCACCTGGGACAGGCAGAGAGACCCAGTACTTC. Protein sequence: CASSPGTGRETQYF.